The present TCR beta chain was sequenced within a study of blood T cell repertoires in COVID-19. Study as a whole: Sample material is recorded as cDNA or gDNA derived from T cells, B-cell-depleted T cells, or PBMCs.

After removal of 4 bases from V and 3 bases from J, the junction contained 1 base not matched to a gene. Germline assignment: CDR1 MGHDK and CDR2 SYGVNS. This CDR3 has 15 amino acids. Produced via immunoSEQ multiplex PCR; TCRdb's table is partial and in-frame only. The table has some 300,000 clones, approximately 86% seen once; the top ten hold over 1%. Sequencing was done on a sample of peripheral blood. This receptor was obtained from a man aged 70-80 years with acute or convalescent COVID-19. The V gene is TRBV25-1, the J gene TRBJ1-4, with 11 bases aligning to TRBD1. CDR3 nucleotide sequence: TGTGCCAGCAGTGGGACAGGGGGCTCTAATGAAAAACTGTTTTTT. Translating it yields CASSGTGGSNEKLFF.